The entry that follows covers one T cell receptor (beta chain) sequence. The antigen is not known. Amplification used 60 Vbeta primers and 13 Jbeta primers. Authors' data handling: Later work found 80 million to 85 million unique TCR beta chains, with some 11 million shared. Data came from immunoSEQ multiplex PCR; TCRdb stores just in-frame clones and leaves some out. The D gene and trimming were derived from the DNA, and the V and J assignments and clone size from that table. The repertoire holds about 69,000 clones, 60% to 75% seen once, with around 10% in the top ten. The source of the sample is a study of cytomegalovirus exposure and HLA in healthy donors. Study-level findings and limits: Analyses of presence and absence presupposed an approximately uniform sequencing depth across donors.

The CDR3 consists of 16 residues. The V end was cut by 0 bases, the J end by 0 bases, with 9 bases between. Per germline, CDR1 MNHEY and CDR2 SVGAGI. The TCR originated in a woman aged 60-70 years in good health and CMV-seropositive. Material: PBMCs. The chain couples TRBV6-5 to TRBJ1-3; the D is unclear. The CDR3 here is CASSYSQSISGNTIYF. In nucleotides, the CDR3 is TGTGCCAGCAGTTACTCACAGAGTATCTCTGGAAACACCATATATTTT.